Listed here are 2 T cell receptor beta chains from one sample, sequenced in a study of cytomegalovirus exposure and HLA in healthy donors. The PCR had 60 Vbeta and 13 Jbeta primers. Some clones are missing from TCRdb's copy, which holds only in-frame ones; the method was immunoSEQ multiplex PCR. This table holds about 100,000 clones, around 82% found once. Sequenced input: PBMCs. Receptors originate from a woman aged 60-70 years in good health and CMV-seronegative.

This chain links TRBV27 with TRBJ2-5, with TRBD2 identical over 8 bases. Germline assignment: CDR1 MNHEY and CDR2 SMNVEV (reference sequence). V lost 7 bases and J lost 5; bases outside the gene matches: 12. This CDR3 contains 15 residues. CDR3 protein: CASKAMREDWETQYF. Here the CDR3 DNA reads TGTGCCAGCAAAGCCATGCGGGAGGATTGGGAGACCCAGTACTTC.

The J gene is TRBJ1-1, the V gene TRBV4-1; the D gene is possibly TRBD1 (6 bases). The CDR3 is made up of 13 amino acids. The germline V gene encodes CDR1 MGHRA and CDR2 YSYEKL. V gave up 3 bases and J gave up 7 bases, with 12 bases separating them. Here the CDR3 DNA reads TGCGCCAGCAGCCACCTACAGGGAGATGAAGCTTTCTTT. The encoded protein is CASSHLQGDEAFF.